These 26 T cell receptor beta chains were all obtained from the same sample, sequenced in a study of early T cells in non-severe SARS-CoV-2 infection. Via MiXCR, TCRdb re-called the 5' RACE reads, giving one row per CDR3 protein. The table shows approximately 110,000 distinct CDR3 sequences, with about 16% occurring only once. The material sequenced was whole blood. These TCRs come from an adult who was a healthcare worker with PCR-confirmed SARS-CoV-2 infection or an uninfected control (not recorded which).

The V call is TRBV12-3 or TRBV12-4, the J call TRBJ2-1, with 8 bases identical to TRBD1. The CDR3 spans 15 residues. V lost 5 bases and J lost 5; bases outside the gene matches: 8. CDR3 nucleotides: TGTGCCAGCAGTCTCACCGGGACAGGAAACAATGAGCAGTTCTTC. As protein: CASSLTGTGNNEQFF.

This clonotype was found many times. The chain uses TRBV12-3 or TRBV12-4 and TRBJ1-5; D gene ambiguous. V lost 0 bases, J lost 7 bases, and 7 bases lay in between. CDR3 length: 13 residues. CDR3 loop: CASSLAERQPQHF. CDR3 nucleotide sequence: TGTGCCAGCAGTTTAGCGGAAAGGCAGCCCCAGCATTTT.

J is TRBJ1-5 and V is TRBV5-4, with a possible D match to TRBD1 (5 bases). The CDR3 has 13 amino acids. From germline, CDR1 is SGHNT and CDR2 YYREEE (reference sequence). V shed 4 bases and J shed 8 bases, with 13 bases lying between them. Here the CDR3 DNA reads TGTGCCAGCAGCCAGACCGGGGGGAAGCCCCAGCATTTT. Protein product: CASSQTGGKPQHF.

This clonotype was counted many times. V usage is TRBV9 and J usage is TRBJ2-7, with 7 bases lining up with TRBD1. The CDR3 is 15 amino acids. Per the germline V gene, CDR1 is SGDLS and CDR2 is YYNGEE. J gave up 6 bases and V 0 bases, and 9 bases lay outside the gene matches. The CDR3 is CASSVGQGVHSEQYF. The CDR3 nucleotides read TGTGCCAGCAGCGTAGGTCAGGGGGTCCACTCCGAGCAGTACTTC.

This clonotype has a handful of counts. The V gene is TRBV19, the J gene TRBJ2-5; D could derive from TRBD1 or TRBD2 (5 bases each). V gave up 7 bases and J gave up 7 bases, with 16 bases separating them. Per germline, CDR1 LNHDA and CDR2 SQIVND (reference sequence). The CDR3 consists of 13 residues. CDR3 DNA sequence: TGTGCCAGTACCCCCCGGGGAAGGGGGACCCAGTACTTC. Its protein product is CASTPRGRGTQYF.

This clonotype has only a few counts. This sequence joins TRBV24-1 and TRBJ2-1; TRBD2 aligns across 8 bases. V trimming: 6 bases; J trimming: 7 bases; junction bases outside the gene matches: 7. Germline-derived CDR1 and CDR2 are KGHDR and SFDVKD. The CDR3 totals 14 residues. This CDR3 is CATSRTGGPNEQFF. In nucleotides, the CDR3 is TGTGCCACCAGTCGGACGGGGGGGCCGAATGAGCAGTTCTTC.

This clonotype was recorded many times. V and J are TRBV7-9 and TRBJ2-2; tentatively, D is TRBD1 (6 bases). Per germline, CDR1 SEHNR and CDR2 FQNEAQ (reference sequence). V was clipped by 4 bases and J by 5 bases, with 11 bases between them. This CDR3 has 14 residues. The CDR3 loop is CASSSLTGTGELFF. The CDR3 DNA sequence: TGTGCCAGCAGCTCCCTCACAGGGACCGGGGAGCTGTTTTTT.

The genes are TRBV20-1 and TRBJ1-2, with D perhaps TRBD1 (5 bases). CDR1 DFQATT and CDR2 SNEGSKA come from the germline V gene (reference sequence). This CDR3 has 14 amino acids. The CDR3 DNA reads TGCAGCCCCTTATCCCAACAGGTGTTTAGTGGCTACACCTTC. This gives the protein CSPLSQQVFSGYTF.

This clonotype was seen a few times. The rearrangement links TRBV18 to TRBJ1-4, with D tentatively TRBD1 (5 bases). Germline CDR1 is KGHSH and CDR2 is LQKENI. Trimming removed 4 bases from V and 5 bases from J, with 11 bases in between. There are 14 residues in the CDR3. The CDR3, as DNA: TGTGCCAGCTCACATGGGACCGCAAATGAAAAACTGTTTTTT. It codes for CASSHGTANEKLFF.

By frequency in the sample, this clonotype is medium-sized. The CDR3 loop is CASSFTSGGVQFF. The CDR3 DNA reads TGTGCCAGCAGTTTCACTAGCGGGGGGGTGCAGTTCTTC. The J gene is TRBJ2-1, the V gene TRBV27; 13 bases align to TRBD2. Germline-derived CDR1 and CDR2 are MNHEY and SMNVEV (reference sequence). V was pared by 3 bases and J by 12 bases, with 2 bases of the junction left unmatched. This CDR3 contains 13 residues.

This clonotype was recorded once. V is TRBV6-2 or TRBV6-3 and J is TRBJ2-3, with unresolved D. V gave up 4 bases and J gave up 6 bases, with 11 bases separating them. Germline values: CDR1 MNHEY, CDR2 SVGEGT. This CDR3 has 13 residues. The CDR3 region has the DNA TGTGCCAGCAGTTTGGCTCTAGGTGATACGCAGTATTTT. Its translation is CASSLALGDTQYF.

This clonotype was observed a handful of times. The chain joins TRBV3-1 to TRBJ2-1; D is possibly TRBD2 (6 bases). V was shortened by 1 base and J by 9 bases, with 13 bases between the two germline ends. Germline V CDR1 and CDR2: LGHDT, YNNKEL (reference sequence). The CDR3 contains 14 residues. In DNA, the CDR3 is TGTGCCAGCAGCCAAGGTCGGGGGTCGGCTGAGCAGTTCTTC. Translated: CASSQGRGSAEQFF.

The gene calls are TRBV6-1 and TRBJ2-2; 7 bases map to TRBD2. CDR1 is MNHNS, CDR2 SASEGT, per germline. Trimming at V came to 4 bases and at J to 4 bases, leaving 3 bases not matched to a gene. The CDR3 totals 14 residues. The CDR3 region has the DNA TGTGCCAGCAGTGGTACTAGCGTCACCGGGGAGCTGTTTTTT. Encoded protein: CASSGTSVTGELFF.

The J gene is TRBJ2-2, the V gene TRBV4-2; D is possibly TRBD2 (5 bases). The CDR3 runs 16 residues. Trimming took off 1 base at V and 6 bases at J, with 15 bases between the two ends. Per germline, CDR1 LGHNA and CDR2 YNFKEQ. The CDR3 DNA sequence: TGTGCCAGCAGCCAAGCCCAGGCACTAGGAGCCGGGGAGCTGTTTTTT. Amino acids: CASSQAQALGAGELFF.

The rearrangement links TRBV6-1 to TRBJ2-7; maybe TRBD1 (6 bases). Germline CDR1 MNHNS, CDR2 SASEGT. V lost 0 bases and J 6 bases, leaving 15 bases between the germline ends. The CDR3 contains 15 residues. The CDR3 protein is CASSEALRRGGEQYF. CDR3 DNA sequence: TGTGCCAGCAGTGAAGCGCTTCGGAGAGGGGGCGAGCAGTACTTC.

This chain uses TRBV5-1 with TRBJ2-2; no firm D call. V lost 0 bases and J lost 1, with 7 bases in between. This CDR3 region has 15 residues. The germline gives CDR1 SGHRS, CDR2 YFSETQ. In DNA, the CDR3 is TGCGCCAGCAGCTTGGATGGGCTGAACACCGGGGAGCTGTTTTTT. It specifies CASSLDGLNTGELFF.

This clonotype was counted a few times. V and J are TRBV20-1 and TRBJ1-4; D remains ambiguous. V was trimmed by 2 bases and J by 3 bases, leaving 16 bases between them. Germline values: CDR1 DFQATT, CDR2 SNEGSKA (reference sequence). The CDR3 runs 16 residues. The CDR3 sequence: CSARPTVFMANEKLFF. CDR3 nucleotides: TGCAGTGCTAGACCCACGGTCTTCATGGCTAATGAAAAACTGTTTTTT.

About this clonotype itself: A junction end diverges from the germline sequence, so it may reflect a read error. This sequence joins TRBV7-2 and TRBJ2-2; maybe TRBD2 (5 bases). This CDR3 contains 15 residues. The germline V gene encodes CDR1 SGHTA and CDR2 FQGNSA. The CDR3 here is CASSLASGNPGELFF. CDR3 sequence (DNA): TGTGCCAGCAGCTTAGCCTCCGGGAACCCCGGGGAGCTGTTTTTT.

The rearrangement links TRBV4-2 to TRBJ2-7, with D perhaps matching TRBD2 (6 bases). Germline CDR1 reads LGHNA; CDR2 reads YNFKEQ. V was pared by 4 bases and J by 0 bases, with 10 bases between. This CDR3 has 14 residues. The CDR3 protein is CASSRDLSSYEQYF. DNA for the CDR3: TGTGCCAGCAGCCGGGACTTGAGCTCCTACGAGCAGTACTTC.

This clonotype was counted ten times or more. The CDR3 protein is CASSLENTIYF. CDR3 bases: TGTGCCAGCAGCTTGGAAAACACCATATATTTT. The chain is built from TRBV7-9 and TRBJ1-3, with D uncertain. V lost 3 bases to trimming and J lost 6 bases, with 3 bases between them. CDR1 and CDR2 from the germline V gene are SEHNR and FQNEAQ (reference sequence). The CDR3 runs to 11 residues.

This clonotype was observed many times. The genes are TRBV7-3 and TRBJ2-1, with D maybe TRBD1 (6 bases). CDR1 is SGHTA, CDR2 FQGTGA, per germline. With 5 bases removed from V and 8 bases from J, the gap between germline ends came to 13 bases. This CDR3 spans 13 amino acids. CDR3: CASSHLGADEQFF. The DNA for the CDR3 is TGTGCCAGCAGCCACCTGGGGGCGGATGAGCAGTTCTTC.

In this sample, this clonotype turned up many times. The CDR3 sequence is CASSLTGVRWWAFF. The CDR3 region has the DNA TGTGCCAGCAGTTTAACAGGCGTCAGATGGTGGGCTTTCTTT. The J gene is TRBJ1-1, the V gene TRBV12-3 or TRBV12-4; a weak D match, TRBD1 (5 bases). Trimming took 2 bases from V and 11 from J, leaving 18 bases between them. CDR3 length: 14 amino acids.

The chain employs TRBV29-1 and TRBJ1-5, with D perhaps matching TRBD1 (5 bases). Trimming removed 6 bases from V and 4 bases from J, with 16 bases in between. The CDR3 sequence is 14 residues long. Germline loops: CDR1 SQVTM, CDR2 ANQGSEA. The CDR3 loop is CSVGESGRNQPQHF. The CDR3 DNA follows: TGCAGCGTGGGCGAATCAGGGAGGAATCAGCCCCAGCATTTT. The full variable domain, with the rest looked up from reference TRBV29-1 and TRBJ1-5, is SAVISQKPSRDICQRGTSLTIQCQVDSQVTMMFWYRQQPGQSLTLIATANQGSEATYESGFVIDKFPISRPNLTFSTLTVSNMSPEDSSIYLCSVGESGRNQPQHFGDGTRLSIL.

The chain is built from TRBV21-1 and TRBJ2-7; the table's D call of TRBD1 was not tested on the DNA. TRBV21-1 is assigned pseudogene status. The CDR3 contains 18 residues. CDR3 sequence (DNA): TGTGCCAGCAGCAAGGGGACATTTTCATCCCCCCACAGCTACGAGCAGTACTTC. This encodes CASSKGTFSSPHSYEQYF.

This clonotype showed up just a few times. At one end, the junction sequence differs from germline, possibly due to a read error. The rearrangement joins TRBV6-4 to TRBJ2-7, with D possibly being TRBD1 (6 bases). Per germline, CDR1 MRHNA and CDR2 SNTAGT. This CDR3 is built from 10 residues. The CDR3 region has the DNA TGTGCCAGCAGTTGGACAGATACTGTCTTC. As protein: CASSWTDTVF.

This rearrangement joins TRBV20-1 to TRBJ2-5; 13 bases align to TRBD2. Looked up from germline, CDR1 is DFQATT and CDR2 is SNEGSKA (reference sequence). The CDR3 extends over 13 amino acids. Germline trimming cut 6 bases from V and 6 bases from J; bases unmatched to any gene: 4. CDR3: CSAGLAGVKTQYF. The CDR3 DNA reads as TGCAGTGCCGGACTAGCGGGGGTAAAGACCCAGTACTTC.